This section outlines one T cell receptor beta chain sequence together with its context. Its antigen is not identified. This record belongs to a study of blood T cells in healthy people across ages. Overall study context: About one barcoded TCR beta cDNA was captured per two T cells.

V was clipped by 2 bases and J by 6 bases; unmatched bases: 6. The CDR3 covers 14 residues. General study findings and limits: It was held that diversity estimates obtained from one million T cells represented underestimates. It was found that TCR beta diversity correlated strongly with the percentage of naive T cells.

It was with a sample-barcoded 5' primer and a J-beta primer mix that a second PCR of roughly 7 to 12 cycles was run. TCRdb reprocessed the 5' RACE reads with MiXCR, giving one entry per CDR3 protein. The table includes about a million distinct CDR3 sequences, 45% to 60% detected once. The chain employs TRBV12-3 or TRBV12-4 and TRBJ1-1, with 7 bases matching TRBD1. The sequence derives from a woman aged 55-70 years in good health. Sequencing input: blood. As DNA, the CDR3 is TGTGCCAGCAGTTTAAGGCAGGGGGTCGCTGAAGCTTTCTTT. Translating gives CASSLRQGVAEAFF.